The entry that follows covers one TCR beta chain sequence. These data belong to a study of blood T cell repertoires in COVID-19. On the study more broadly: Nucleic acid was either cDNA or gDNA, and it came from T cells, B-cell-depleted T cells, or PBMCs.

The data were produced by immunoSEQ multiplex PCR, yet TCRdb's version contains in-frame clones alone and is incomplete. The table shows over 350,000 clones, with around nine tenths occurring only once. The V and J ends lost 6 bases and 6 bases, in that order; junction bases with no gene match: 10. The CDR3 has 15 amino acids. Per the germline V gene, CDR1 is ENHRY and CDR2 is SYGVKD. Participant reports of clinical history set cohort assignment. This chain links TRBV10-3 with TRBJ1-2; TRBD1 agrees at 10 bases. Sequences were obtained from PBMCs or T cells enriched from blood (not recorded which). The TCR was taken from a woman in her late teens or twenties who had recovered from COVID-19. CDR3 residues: CAIRGWDRGRDGYTF. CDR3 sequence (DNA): TGTGCCATCAGAGGTTGGGACAGGGGACGTGATGGCTACACCTTC.